These T cell receptor beta chains were read from a single sample in a study of CD8+ T cells in alopecia areata. Repertoires were generated with immunoSEQ multiplex PCR, while TCRdb's copy carries only in-frame clones and drops some. The profile shows approximately 65,000 clones, around 45% of them singletons. Here the sequenced sample was CD8+ T cells sorted from blood, taken at approximately week 36, from a patient treated with tofacitinib. These receptors originate from a human donor with alopecia areata. Both conserved end residues are part of each CDR3. The D gene is left open where the match is weak. A clone size is listed for some rows: how often the clone was seen (once, few, many), or a class if it is expanded.

TRBV25-1	TRBJ1-5	NA	NA	CASSVRSSNQPQHF	TGTGCCAGCAGTGTCAGAAGTAGCAATCAGCCCCAGCATTTT
TRBV12-5	TRBJ2-1	TRBD2	NA	CASGLAGNNEQFF	TGTGCTAGTGGACTAGCGGGAAACAATGAGCAGTTCTTC
TRBV5-8	TRBJ2-5	NA	NA	CASSYMTGSQETQYF	TGTGCCAGCAGCTACATGACAGGATCCCAAGAGACCCAGTACTTC
TRBV5-6	TRBJ2-3	TRBD2	NA	CASSPSLAGGPDTQYF	TGTGCCAGCAGCCCGAGTCTCGCGGGAGGCCCAGATACGCAGTATTTT
TRBV9	TRBJ2-7	NA	NA	CASSPGEEQYF	TGTGCCAGCAGCCCGGGGGAAGAGCAGTACTTC
TRBV9	TRBJ1-5	NA	few	CASSGRASNQPQHF	TGTGCCAGCAGCGGCAGGGCTAGCAATCAGCCCCAGCATTTT
TRBV5-6	TRBJ2-5	NA	few	CASSTSEFRGETQYF	TGTGCCAGCAGTACCTCGGAGTTTAGGGGGGAGACCCAGTACTTC
TRBV18	TRBJ1-4	NA	NA	CASSPPSPAREKLFF	TGTGCCAGCTCACCTCCCTCTCCGGCGAGAGAAAAACTGTTTTTT
TRBV11-2	TRBJ1-1	NA	NA	CASSIVRANTEAFF	TGTGCCAGCAGCATCGTCAGGGCTAACACTGAAGCTTTCTTT
TRBV9	TRBJ2-3	NA	NA	CASSVGPGSADTQYF	TGTGCCAGCAGCGTAGGGCCGGGATCCGCAGATACGCAGTATTTT
TRBV5-1	TRBJ2-3	NA	NA	CASSGTDSGSDTQYF	TGCGCCAGCAGCGGCACTGACAGCGGTTCGGATACGCAGTATTTT
TRBV4-1	TRBJ2-7	NA	few	CASSPRDIAYEQYF	TGCGCCAGCAGCCCCCGGGACATTGCCTACGAGCAGTACTTC
TRBV29-1	TRBJ2-1	NA	large	CSVTSPGGGSRTSYNEQFF	TGCAGCGTTACGTCCCCAGGGGGGGGTTCTCGGACATCCTACAATGAGCAGTTCTTC
TRBV29-1	TRBJ2-2	NA	few	CSVESRRNTGELFF	TGCAGCGTTGAGAGCAGGAGAAACACCGGGGAGCTGTTTTTT
TRBV19	TRBJ2-5	NA	NA	CASSIGGRIQETQYF	TGTGCCAGTAGTATAGGGGGACGGATCCAAGAGACCCAGTACTTC
TRBV7-9	TRBJ1-2	NA	NA	CASSLGSGQTDGYTF	TGTGCCAGCAGCTTAGGATCCGGACAGACTGATGGCTACACCTTC
TRBV30	TRBJ2-7	TRBD2	NA	CASSGRRYEQYF	TGTGCCTCGAGCGGGAGACGATACGAGCAGTACTTC
TRBV4-1	TRBJ1-2	NA	NA	CASSQFMRDEEGRRGYTF	TGCGCCAGCAGCCAATTCATGAGGGACGAAGAGGGCCGCCGCGGCTACACCTTC
TRBV29-1	TRBJ2-7	TRBD1	NA	CSVAEGQGTEQYF	TGCAGCGTAGCCGAGGGACAGGGTACCGAGCAGTACTTC
TRBV29-1	TRBJ2-4	NA	few	CSVFGVAKNIQYF	TGCAGCGTTTTCGGGGTAGCCAAAAACATTCAGTACTTC
TRBV6-5	TRBJ2-5	NA	NA	CASSYIDETQYF	TGTGCCAGCAGTTACATTGATGAGACCCAGTACTTC
TRBV29-1	TRBJ1-1	NA	NA	CSVRLNTEAFF	TGCAGCGTTCGCTTGAACACTGAAGCTTTCTTT
TRBV29-1	TRBJ1-2	NA	few	CSVEDVGGGYTF	TGCAGCGTTGAAGATGTCGGGGGTGGCTACACCTTC
TRBV29-1	TRBJ2-7	TRBD2	NA	CSVGLAGYEQYF	TGCAGCGTTGGACTAGCGGGATACGAGCAGTACTTC
TRBV30	TRBJ1-2	NA	NA	CAGTPGGASYGYTF	TGTGCCGGTACCCCGGGGGGCGCAAGCTATGGCTACACCTTC
TRBV7-9	TRBJ2-2	NA	NA	CASSSYPGELFF	TGTGCCAGCAGCTCCTATCCCGGGGAGCTGTTTTTT
TRBV7-9	TRBJ2-7	NA	NA	CASSQGGQEQYF	TGTGCCAGCAGCCAAGGAGGTCAGGAGCAGTACTTC
TRBV27	TRBJ2-2	NA	NA	CASSLSRRRHGELFF	TGTGCCAGCAGTTTATCGAGGCGGAGGCACGGGGAGCTGTTTTTT
TRBV5-1	TRBJ2-1	NA	NA	CASRPPQGHNEQFF	TGCGCCAGCAGACCCCCACAGGGACACAATGAGCAGTTCTTC
TRBV9	TRBJ2-3	TRBD2	NA	CASSVEGSGSSTDTQYF	TGTGCCAGCAGCGTAGAAGGTAGCGGGAGCTCTACAGATACGCAGTATTTT
TRBV29-1	TRBJ1-1	NA	NA	CSVEDPEHFEAFF	TGCAGCGTTGAAGATCCCGAGCACTTTGAAGCTTTCTTT
TRBV25-1	TRBJ1-3	TRBD1	NA	CASSAPDRISGNTIYF	TGTGCCAGCAGTGCCCCGGACAGGATCTCTGGAAACACCATATATTTT
TRBV27	TRBJ1-2	NA	few	CASSEEDPNYGYTF	TGTGCCAGCAGTGAGGAGGATCCCAACTATGGCTACACCTTC
TRBV11-2	TRBJ2-1	TRBD1	NA	CASSLDDRVIYNEQFF	TGTGCCAGCAGCTTAGACGACAGGGTGATCTACAATGAGCAGTTCTTC
TRBV29-1	TRBJ2-7	NA	NA	CSVEMGGRSYEQYF	TGCAGCGTTGAAATGGGGGGTCGGAGCTACGAGCAGTACTTC
TRBV7-9	TRBJ2-1	TRBD2	once	CASSSVRASGSNEQFF	TGTGCCAGCAGCTCCGTCCGGGCTAGCGGGAGTAATGAGCAGTTCTTC
TRBV9	TRBJ1-2	NA	few	CASSVALGSNYGYTF	TGTGCCAGCAGCGTAGCTTTGGGATCAAACTATGGCTACACCTTC
TRBV27	TRBJ2-3	NA	NA	CASSKGTASTDTQYF	TGTGCCAGCAGTAAAGGGACGGCAAGCACAGATACGCAGTATTTT
TRBV4-1	TRBJ2-5	NA	NA	CASSQALAWETQYF	TGCGCCAGCAGCCAAGCTCTAGCTTGGGAGACCCAGTACTTC
TRBV27	TRBJ1-5	NA	NA	CASSWTPNQPQHF	TGTGCCAGCAGTTGGACACCCAATCAGCCCCAGCATTTT
TRBV9	TRBJ2-3	NA	NA	CASSPYTDTQYF	TGTGCCAGCAGCCCGTATACAGATACGCAGTATTTT
TRBV27	TRBJ2-4	TRBD2	NA	CASSSLAGDLRYGKNIQYF	TGTGCCAGCAGTTCGCTAGCGGGAGATCTTCGGTATGGCAAAAACATTCAGTACTTC
TRBV6-5	TRBJ2-5	TRBD1	NA	CASSPRTGRQETQYF	TGTGCCAGCAGTCCGAGGACAGGGCGCCAAGAGACCCAGTACTTC
TRBV7-9	TRBJ1-2	TRBD1	NA	CASRGTGTGYGYTF	TGTGCCAGCAGAGGGACCGGGACAGGGTATGGCTACACCTTC